The 19 T cell receptor beta chains below were found in one sample sequenced in a study of cytomegalovirus exposure and HLA in healthy donors. Clones were read by immunoSEQ multiplex PCR, and TCRdb kept only the in-frame ones, dropping some. The sample has more than 85,000 clones, roughly 90% seen once. The material sequenced was PBMCs. The receptors derive from a woman aged 18-29 years in good health and CMV-seronegative.

Here the CDR3 reads CASTPGIAGESYEQYF. The CDR3 DNA sequence: TGTGCCAGCACCCCGGGGATAGCGGGAGAATCCTACGAGCAGTACTTC. The chain combines TRBV28 with TRBJ2-7; 9 bases agree with TRBD2. CDR3 length: 16 residues. The J segment lost 1 base and the V segment lost 7 bases, leaving 11 bases of the junction unmatched. Germline V lookup: CDR1 MDHEN, CDR2 SYDVKM.

The chain couples TRBV28 to TRBJ2-7; the D gene is possibly TRBD2 (6 bases). CDR1 and CDR2 from the germline V gene are MDHEN and SYDVKM. V was clipped by 7 bases and J by 0 bases, with 16 bases between them. This CDR3 is built from 15 residues. CDR3 DNA: TGTGCCAGCAATCGCGGGGTGGAGAGCTCCTACGAGCAGTACTTC. Translating gives CASNRGVESSYEQYF.

The chain is built from TRBV9 and TRBJ2-3; 9 bases line up with TRBD2. From germline, CDR1 is SGDLS and CDR2 YYNGEE. Trimming took 3 bases from V and 1 from J; bases not matched to a gene: 3. The CDR3 has 15 amino acids. The chain's CDR3 is CASSARLAGTDTQYF. The CDR3 bases are TGTGCCAGCAGCGCCCGACTAGCGGGCACAGATACGCAGTATTTT. Supplemented by reference TRBV9 and TRBJ2-3, the full variable domain reads DSGVTQTPKHLITATGQRVTLRCSPRSGDLSVYWYQQSLDQGLQFLIQYYNGEERAKGNILERFSAQQFPDLHSELNLSSLELGDSALYFCASSARLAGTDTQYFGPGTRLTVL.

This clone has just a few counts. This chain connects TRBV6-1 to TRBJ1-6; 7 nucleotides align to TRBD1. V shed 3 bases, J shed 7 bases, and the junction held 0 bases outside the gene matches. The CDR3 runs to 13 residues. Germline V gives CDR1 MNHNS, CDR2 SASEGT. The CDR3: CASSEDRNSPLHF. Written as DNA, the CDR3 is TGTGCCAGCAGTGAGGACAGGAATTCACCCCTCCACTTT.

Only one count was recorded for this clone. This chain uses TRBV5-4 with TRBJ2-3; D might be TRBD2 (5 bases). This CDR3 contains 12 residues. Looked up from germline, CDR1 is SGHNT and CDR2 is YYREEE (reference sequence). The ends were cut back, 6 bases at V and 6 bases at J, with 11 bases in the middle. The CDR3 sequence is CASKRWEDTQYF. The CDR3 DNA follows: TGTGCCAGCAAGCGATGGGAGGATACGCAGTATTTT.

This clone has just a few counts. The V and J genes are TRBV29-1 and TRBJ1-1; perhaps TRBD1 as D (6 bases). Trimming stripped 6 bases from V and 0 bases from J, with 11 bases between. This CDR3 contains 13 residues. Germline CDR1 SQVTM, CDR2 ANQGSEA. CDR3 bases: TGCAGCGTCTACAGGGTTATGAACACTGAAGCTTTCTTT. Its translation: CSVYRVMNTEAFF.

V usage is TRBV4-3 and J usage is TRBJ1-4; D is possibly TRBD1 (6 bases). The length of the CDR3 is 15 residues. With 3 bases removed from V and 10 bases from J, the gap between germline ends came to 18 bases. CDR1 and CDR2 from the germline V gene are LGHNA and YSLEER. CDR3 coding DNA: TGCGCCAGCAGCCAGGATCGGGGGGCAAGGGGAAAACTGTTTTTT. Its protein is CASSQDRGARGKLFF.

The J gene is TRBJ1-1, the V gene TRBV6-1; D is unresolved. CDR3 length: 15 residues. With 5 bases removed from V and 3 bases from J, the gap between germline ends came to 16 bases. The germline CDR1 and CDR2 sequences are MNHNS and SASEGT. The CDR3 coding sequence is TGTGCCAGCAGTTCCCGATCAGACACTTACACTGAAGCTTTCTTT. Translation gives CASSSRSDTYTEAFF.

The genes are TRBV30 and TRBJ2-1, with D hard to call. Between the trimmed V and J ends, which lost 3 bases and 8 bases, there was a span of 11 bases. The CDR3 is 12 residues long. Germline lookup yields CDR1 GTSNPN and CDR2 SVGIG (reference sequence). Here the CDR3 reads CAWSQMGYEQFF. The DNA of the CDR3 is TGTGCCTGGAGCCAAATGGGCTATGAGCAGTTCTTC.

This clone was detected once. V and J are TRBV27 and TRBJ2-3, with TRBD2 as a possible D gene (6 bases). Germline V gene data show CDR1 as MNHEY and CDR2 as SMNVEV (reference sequence). The CDR3 contains 15 residues. With 1 base removed from V and 4 bases from J, the gap between germline ends came to 12 bases. CDR3 DNA sequence: TGTGCCAGCAGTTTATTTCTAGCGAGCCCAGATACGCAGTATTTT. As protein: CASSLFLASPDTQYF.

The CDR3 DNA follows: TGCGCCAGCAGCCGAGGACAGGAGAACTACAATGAGCAGTTCTTC. Amino acid sequence: CASSRGQENYNEQFF. This rearrangement joins TRBV5-1 to TRBJ2-1; 7 bases agree with TRBD1. The CDR3 consists of 15 residues. Per germline, CDR1 SGHRS and CDR2 YFSETQ. Trimming took 4 bases from V and 3 from J; bases not matched to a gene: 7.

The rearrangement links TRBV19 to TRBJ1-5, with D maybe TRBD1 (6 bases). Germline-derived CDR1 and CDR2 are LNHDA and SQIVND (reference sequence). The V gene lost 6 bases and the J gene lost 0 bases, with 15 bases spanning the gap. The CDR3 has 16 amino acids. In DNA, the CDR3 is TGTGCCAGTAGCAACCCCCGGACAGTTAGCAATCAGCCCCAGCATTTT. This codes for CASSNPRTVSNQPQHF.

V gene TRBV28 combines with J gene TRBJ2-1; no definite D call. CDR1 MDHEN and CDR2 SYDVKM come from the germline V gene. Trimming left V 5 bases short and J 9 bases short, with 20 bases between. The CDR3 is 15 amino acids. In DNA form, the CDR3 reads TGTGCCAGCAGTGTTGGGCAGATAAACTCGGCTGAGCAGTTCTTC. Its translation is CASSVGQINSAEQFF.

This clone was observed a few times. CDR3 in amino acids: CASSFGGRTTEAFF. The CDR3 DNA reads as TGTGCCAGCAGCTTCGGAGGGAGGACGACTGAAGCTTTCTTT. This chain uses TRBV7-9 with TRBJ1-1; no clear D. Germline V CDR1 and CDR2: SEHNR, FQNEAQ (reference sequence). The CDR3 is made up of 14 amino acids. The V gene lost 3 bases and the J gene lost 5 bases, with 13 bases spanning the gap.

This clone was seen a single time. V and J are TRBV30 and TRBJ1-1; 9 nucleotides agree with TRBD1. Germline V gene data show CDR1 as GTSNPN and CDR2 as SVGIG (reference sequence). The V gene end was trimmed by 6 bases and the J gene end by 4 bases; junction bases not matched to a gene: 12. The CDR3 is made up of 15 amino acids. CDR3: CACRPGQGWTTEAFF. The CDR3 nucleotides are TGTGCCTGCCGCCCCGGACAGGGGTGGACCACTGAAGCTTTCTTT.

This clone was counted a single time. This chain joins TRBV7-2 and TRBJ2-7; 13 bases agree with TRBD2. The CDR3 covers 17 residues. The ends lost 1 base at V and 5 bases at J; junction bases unmatched: 8. Germline V gene lookup returns CDR1 SGHTA and CDR2 FQGNSA. The CDR3 here is CASSLGLAGGRGDEQYF. The CDR3 region has the DNA TGTGCCAGCAGCTTAGGACTAGCGGGAGGTCGTGGGGACGAGCAGTACTTC.

This sequence joins TRBV5-6 and TRBJ2-6; D is possibly TRBD1 (6 bases). The germline V gene encodes CDR1 SGHDT and CDR2 YYEEEE. V lost 4 bases, J lost 2 bases, and 13 bases lay in between. The CDR3 is made up of 16 amino acids. The CDR3, as DNA: TGTGCCAGCAGCCCGGACAGATCAACTGGGGCCAACGTCCTGACTTTC. Amino acid sequence: CASSPDRSTGANVLTF.

The V call is TRBV28, the J call TRBJ1-1; 7 bases fit TRBD1. The germline V gene encodes CDR1 MDHEN and CDR2 SYDVKM. The CDR3 runs 14 residues. The J segment lost 10 bases and the V segment lost 7 bases, leaving 15 bases of the junction unmatched. The CDR3, as DNA: TGTGCCAGCATCTCCTTCTTGGGGACAGTTGGAGCTTTCTTT. It is translated as CASISFLGTVGAFF.

The chain links TRBV5-4 to TRBJ1-1; TRBD1 is a possible D gene (6 bases). Germline V gene data show CDR1 as SGHNT and CDR2 as YYREEE (reference sequence). This CDR3 is 13 amino acids long. V lost 0 bases and J 11 bases, leaving 14 bases between the germline ends. The CDR3 sequence: CASSLDGVRGAFF. In DNA, the CDR3 is TGTGCCAGCAGCTTGGATGGGGTTAGGGGGGCTTTCTTT.